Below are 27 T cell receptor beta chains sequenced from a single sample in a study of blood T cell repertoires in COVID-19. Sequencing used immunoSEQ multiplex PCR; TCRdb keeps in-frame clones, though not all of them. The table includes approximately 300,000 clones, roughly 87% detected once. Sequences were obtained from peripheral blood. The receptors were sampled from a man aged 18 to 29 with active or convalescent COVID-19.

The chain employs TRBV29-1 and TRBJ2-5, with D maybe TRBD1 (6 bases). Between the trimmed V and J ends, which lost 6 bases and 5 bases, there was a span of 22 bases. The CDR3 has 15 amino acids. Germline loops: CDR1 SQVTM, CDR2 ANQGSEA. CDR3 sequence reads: CSVSQGYGSGETQYF. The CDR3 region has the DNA TGCAGCGTATCCCAGGGGTACGGATCAGGCGAGACCCAGTACTTC.

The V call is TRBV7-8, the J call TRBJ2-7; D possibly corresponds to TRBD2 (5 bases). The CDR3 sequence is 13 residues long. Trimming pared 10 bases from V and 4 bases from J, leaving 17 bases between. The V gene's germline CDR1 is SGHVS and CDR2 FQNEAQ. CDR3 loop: CATNGEPTYEQYF. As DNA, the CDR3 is TGTGCCACCAACGGGGAACCTACTTACGAGCAGTACTTC.

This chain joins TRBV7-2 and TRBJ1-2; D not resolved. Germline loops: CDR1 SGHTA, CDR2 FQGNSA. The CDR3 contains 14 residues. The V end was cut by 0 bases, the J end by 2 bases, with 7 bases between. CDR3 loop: CASSLAAQNYGYTF. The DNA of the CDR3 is TGTGCCAGCAGCTTAGCGGCCCAGAACTATGGCTACACCTTC.

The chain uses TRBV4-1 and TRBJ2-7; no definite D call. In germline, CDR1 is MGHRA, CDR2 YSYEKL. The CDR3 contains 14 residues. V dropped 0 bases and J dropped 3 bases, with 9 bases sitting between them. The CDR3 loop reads CASSQDLHSYEQYF. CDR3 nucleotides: TGCGCCAGCAGCCAAGATCTACACAGCTACGAGCAGTACTTC.

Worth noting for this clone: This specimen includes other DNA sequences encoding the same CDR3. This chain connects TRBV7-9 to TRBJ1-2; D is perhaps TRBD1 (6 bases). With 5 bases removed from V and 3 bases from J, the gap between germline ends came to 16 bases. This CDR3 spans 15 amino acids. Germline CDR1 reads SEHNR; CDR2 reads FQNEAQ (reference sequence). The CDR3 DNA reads TGTGCCAGCAGCCCCACGACAACAGGGCACTATGGCTACACCTTC. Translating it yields CASSPTTTGHYGYTF.

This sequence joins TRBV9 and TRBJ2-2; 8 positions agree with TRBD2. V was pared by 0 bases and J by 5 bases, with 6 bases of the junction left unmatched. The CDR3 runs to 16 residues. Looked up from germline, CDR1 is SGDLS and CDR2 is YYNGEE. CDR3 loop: CASSVGAGERTGELFF. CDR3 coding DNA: TGTGCCAGCAGCGTAGGAGCGGGGGAGCGTACCGGGGAGCTGTTTTTT.

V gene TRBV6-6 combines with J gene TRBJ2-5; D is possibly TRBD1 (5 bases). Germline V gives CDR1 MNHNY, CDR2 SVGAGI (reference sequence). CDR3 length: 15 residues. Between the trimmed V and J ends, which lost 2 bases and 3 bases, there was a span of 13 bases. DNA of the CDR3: TGTGCCAGCAGTTACCCCCCGCAGGGTAAAGAGACCCAGTACTTC. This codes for CASSYPPQGKETQYF.

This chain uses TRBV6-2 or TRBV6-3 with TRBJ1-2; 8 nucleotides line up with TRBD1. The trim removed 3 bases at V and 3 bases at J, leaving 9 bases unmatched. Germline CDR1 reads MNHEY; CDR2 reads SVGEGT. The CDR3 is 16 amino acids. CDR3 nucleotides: TGTGCCAGCAGTTATATCGGACAGGGAATCGACTATGGCTACACCTTC. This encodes CASSYIGQGIDYGYTF.

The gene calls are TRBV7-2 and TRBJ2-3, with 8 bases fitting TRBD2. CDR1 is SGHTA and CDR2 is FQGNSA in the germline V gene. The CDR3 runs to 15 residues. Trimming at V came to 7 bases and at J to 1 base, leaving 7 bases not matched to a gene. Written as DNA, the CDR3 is TGTGCCAGCACTCTGTGGCGGGGGGGCACAGATACGCAGTATTTT. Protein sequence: CASTLWRGGTDTQYF.

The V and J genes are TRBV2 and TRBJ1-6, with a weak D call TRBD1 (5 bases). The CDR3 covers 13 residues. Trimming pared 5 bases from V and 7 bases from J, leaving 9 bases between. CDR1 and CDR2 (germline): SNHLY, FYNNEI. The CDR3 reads CASSTGENSPLHF. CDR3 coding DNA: TGTGCCAGCAGTACAGGCGAAAATTCACCCCTCCACTTT.

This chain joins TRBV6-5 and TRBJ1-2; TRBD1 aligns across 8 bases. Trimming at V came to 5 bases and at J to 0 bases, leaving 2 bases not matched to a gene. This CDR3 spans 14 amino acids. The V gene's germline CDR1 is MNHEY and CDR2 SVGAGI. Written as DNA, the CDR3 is TGTGCCAGCAGTCGGACAGGGACTAACTATGGCTACACCTTC. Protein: CASSRTGTNYGYTF.

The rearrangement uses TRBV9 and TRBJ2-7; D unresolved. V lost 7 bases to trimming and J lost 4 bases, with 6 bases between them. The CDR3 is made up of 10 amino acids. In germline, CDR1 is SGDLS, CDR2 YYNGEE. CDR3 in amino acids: CASERYEQYF. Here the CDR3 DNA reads TGTGCCAGCGAGAGATACGAGCAGTACTTC.

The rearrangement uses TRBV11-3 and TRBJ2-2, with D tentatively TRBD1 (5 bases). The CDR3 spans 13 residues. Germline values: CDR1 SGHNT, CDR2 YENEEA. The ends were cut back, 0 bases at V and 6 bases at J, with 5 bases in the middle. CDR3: CASSLEGAGELFF. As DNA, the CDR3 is TGTGCCAGCAGCTTAGAAGGGGCCGGGGAGCTGTTTTTT.

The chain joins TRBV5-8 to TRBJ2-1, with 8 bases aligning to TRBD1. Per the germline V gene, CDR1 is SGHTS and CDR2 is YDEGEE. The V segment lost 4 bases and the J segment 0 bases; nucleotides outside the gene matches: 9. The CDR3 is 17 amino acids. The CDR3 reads CASSLRAGGLSYNEQFF. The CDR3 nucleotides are TGTGCCAGCAGCCTACGGGCAGGGGGCCTCTCCTACAATGAGCAGTTCTTC.

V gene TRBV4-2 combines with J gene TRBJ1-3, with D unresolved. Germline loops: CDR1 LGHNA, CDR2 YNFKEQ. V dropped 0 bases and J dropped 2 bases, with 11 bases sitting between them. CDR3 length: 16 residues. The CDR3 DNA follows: TGTGCCAGCAGCCAAGATCTCGGGAGGGCTGGAAACACCATATATTTT. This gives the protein CASSQDLGRAGNTIYF.

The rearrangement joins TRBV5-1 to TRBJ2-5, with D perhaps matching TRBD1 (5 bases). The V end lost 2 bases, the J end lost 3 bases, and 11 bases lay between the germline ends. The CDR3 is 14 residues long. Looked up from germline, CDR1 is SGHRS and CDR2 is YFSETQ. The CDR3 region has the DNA TGCGCCAGCAGCTTAGGCCAGGGTAAAGAGACCCAGTACTTC. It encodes CASSLGQGKETQYF.

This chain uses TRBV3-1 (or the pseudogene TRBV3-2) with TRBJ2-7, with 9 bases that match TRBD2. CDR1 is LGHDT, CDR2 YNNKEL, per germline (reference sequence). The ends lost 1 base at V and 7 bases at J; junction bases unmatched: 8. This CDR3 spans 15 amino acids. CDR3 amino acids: CASSQGVIAGVEQYF. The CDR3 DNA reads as TGTGCCAGCAGCCAAGGGGTGATAGCGGGGGTTGAGCAGTACTTC.

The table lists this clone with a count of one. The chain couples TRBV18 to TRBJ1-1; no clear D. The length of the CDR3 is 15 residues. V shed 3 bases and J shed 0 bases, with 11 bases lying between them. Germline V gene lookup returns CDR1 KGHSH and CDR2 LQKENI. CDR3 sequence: CASSPAAAMNTEAFF. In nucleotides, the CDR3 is TGTGCCAGCTCACCGGCGGCAGCCATGAACACTGAAGCTTTCTTT. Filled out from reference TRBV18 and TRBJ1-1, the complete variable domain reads NAGVMQNPRHLVRRRGQEARLRCSPMKGHSHVYWYRQLPEEGLKFMVYLQKENIIDESGMPKERFSAEFPKEGPSILRIQQVVRGDSAAYFCASSPAAAMNTEAFFGQGTRLTVV.

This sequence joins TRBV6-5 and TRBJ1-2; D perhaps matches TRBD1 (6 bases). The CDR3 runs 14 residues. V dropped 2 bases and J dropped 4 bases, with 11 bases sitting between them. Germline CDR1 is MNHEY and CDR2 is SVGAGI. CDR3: CASSYPDRVYGYTF. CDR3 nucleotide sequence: TGTGCCAGCAGTTACCCGGACAGAGTCTATGGCTACACCTTC.

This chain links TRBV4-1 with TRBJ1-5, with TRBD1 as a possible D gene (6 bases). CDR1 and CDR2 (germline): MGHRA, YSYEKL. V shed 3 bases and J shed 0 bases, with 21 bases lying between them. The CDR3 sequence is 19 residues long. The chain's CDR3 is CASSQEADSPTSSNQPQHF. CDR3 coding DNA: TGCGCCAGCAGCCAGGAGGCGGACAGCCCTACGTCTAGCAATCAGCCCCAGCATTTT.

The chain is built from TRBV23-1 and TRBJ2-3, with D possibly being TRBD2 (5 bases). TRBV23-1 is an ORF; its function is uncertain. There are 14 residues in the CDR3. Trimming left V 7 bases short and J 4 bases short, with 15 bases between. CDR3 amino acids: CASNSGIRSDTQYF. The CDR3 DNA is TGCGCCAGCAACTCGGGGATCAGGTCAGATACGCAGTATTTT.

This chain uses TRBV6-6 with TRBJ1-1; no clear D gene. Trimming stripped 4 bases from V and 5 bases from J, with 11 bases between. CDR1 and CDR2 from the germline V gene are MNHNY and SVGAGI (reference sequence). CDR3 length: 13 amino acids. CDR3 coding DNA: TGTGCCAGCAGTTTTTCCGGGGTGACTGAAGCTTTCTTT. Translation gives CASSFSGVTEAFF.

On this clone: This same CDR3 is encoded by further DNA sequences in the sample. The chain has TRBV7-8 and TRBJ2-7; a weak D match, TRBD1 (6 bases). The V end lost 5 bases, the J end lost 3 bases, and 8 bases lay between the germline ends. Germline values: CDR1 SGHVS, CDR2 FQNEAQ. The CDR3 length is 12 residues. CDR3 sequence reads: CASSPRGYEQYF. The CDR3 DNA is TGTGCCAGCAGCCCCAGGGGCTACGAGCAGTACTTC.

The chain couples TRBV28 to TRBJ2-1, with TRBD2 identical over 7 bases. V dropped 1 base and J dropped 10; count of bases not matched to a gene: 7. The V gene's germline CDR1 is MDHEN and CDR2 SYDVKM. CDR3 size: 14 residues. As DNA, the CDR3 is TGTGCCAGCAGTTTATACTCCGAAGCGGGGGAGCAGTTCTTC. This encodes CASSLYSEAGEQFF.

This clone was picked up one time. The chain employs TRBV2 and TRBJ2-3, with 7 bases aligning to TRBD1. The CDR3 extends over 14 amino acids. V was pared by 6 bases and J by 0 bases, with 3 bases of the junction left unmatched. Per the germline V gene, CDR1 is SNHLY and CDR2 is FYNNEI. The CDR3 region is CASRRDSSTDTQYF. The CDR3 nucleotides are TGTGCCAGCAGAAGGGACAGTAGCACAGATACGCAGTATTTT.

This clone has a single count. Here the CDR3 DNA reads TGTGCCAGCAACGGTGCTCCTAACTATGGCTACACCTTC. This gives the protein CASNGAPNYGYTF. This chain uses TRBV5-5 with TRBJ1-2, with no clear D. Germline CDR1 is SGHKS and CDR2 is YYEKEE (reference sequence). Trimming cost V 6 bases and J 0 bases, with 9 bases left between them. The CDR3 covers 13 residues.

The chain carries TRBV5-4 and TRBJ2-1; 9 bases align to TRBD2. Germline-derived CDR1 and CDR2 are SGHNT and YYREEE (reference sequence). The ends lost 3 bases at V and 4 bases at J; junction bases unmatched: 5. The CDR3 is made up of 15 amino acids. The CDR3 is CASSSGSGRYNEQFF. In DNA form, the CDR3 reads TGTGCCAGCAGCTCGGGTAGCGGGAGATACAATGAGCAGTTCTTC.